One sample yielded the 22 T cell receptor beta chains listed below, sequenced in a study of T cells in Graves' hyperthyroidism and ophthalmopathy. RNA transcripts yielded amplified TCR beta CDR3 regions. A first-round RT-PCR of the TCR CDR3 used the HTBI primer set. Each CDR3 protein gets one entry after TCRdb re-called the multiplex PCR reads with MiXCR. The table shows approximately 370,000 distinct CDR3 sequences, with 17% occurring only once. Material: blood. These receptors were taken from a woman younger than 45 with Graves' hyperthyroidism that later progressed to Graves' ophthalmopathy.

The chain is built from TRBV2 and TRBJ2-3; 9 positions agree with TRBD2. The trim removed 5 bases at V and 0 bases at J, leaving 6 bases unmatched. CDR1 SNHLY and CDR2 FYNNEI come from the germline V gene. The CDR3 loop spans 16 amino acids. The CDR3 reads CASSLRLAESTDTQYF. DNA for the CDR3: TGTGCCAGCAGTCTGAGACTAGCGGAAAGCACAGATACGCAGTATTTT.

Of note for this clonotype: A much larger clone lies a single base off, so this may be a read error. The genes are TRBV28 and TRBJ1-2; a possible D gene is TRBD1 (5 bases). Looked up from germline, CDR1 is MDHEN and CDR2 is SYDVKM. The CDR3 sequence is 11 residues long. V was clipped by 8 bases and J by 3 bases, with 7 bases between them. In DNA form, the CDR3 reads TGTGCCAGCTCGACAGACTATGGCTACACCTTC. This translates into CASSTDYGYTF.

This clonotype was found many times. V gene TRBV24-1 combines with J gene TRBJ2-1; 8 bases agree with TRBD1. The CDR3 spans 16 residues. Germline CDR1 KGHDR, CDR2 SFDVKD. V shed 4 bases, J shed 3 bases, and the junction held 7 bases outside the gene matches. The CDR3 here is CATSDPTGGLYNEQFF. DNA of the CDR3: TGTGCCACCAGTGACCCAACAGGGGGTCTCTACAATGAGCAGTTCTTC.

In its sample, this clonotype was seen a few times. V and J are TRBV12-3 or TRBV12-4 and TRBJ2-5, with 9 bases matching TRBD1. With 6 bases clipped from V and 2 bases from J, the junction kept 7 bases outside the gene matches. This CDR3 contains 15 residues. The CDR3 loop is CASSQDRGQQETQYF. The CDR3 DNA sequence: TGTGCCAGCAGCCAGGACAGGGGTCAGCAAGAGACCCAGTACTTC.

Ten or more counts support this clonotype. The chain combines TRBV5-1 with TRBJ1-1; TRBD1 aligns across 7 bases. The CDR3 covers 16 residues. Germline V lookup: CDR1 SGHRS, CDR2 YFSETQ. V trimming: 1 base; J trimming: 0 bases; junction bases outside the gene matches: 6. The CDR3 protein is CASSLSRGPLNTEAFF. In DNA, the CDR3 is TGCGCCAGCAGCTTGTCGAGGGGGCCACTGAACACTGAAGCTTTCTTT.

This clonotype was recorded many times. The J gene is TRBJ1-1, the V gene TRBV10-3; 7 nucleotides match TRBD1. The CDR3 consists of 15 residues. The V segment lost 4 bases and the J segment 5 bases; nucleotides outside the gene matches: 10. From germline, CDR1 is ENHRY and CDR2 SYGVKD. CDR3 sequence: CAISANPTGKTEAFF. The CDR3 region has the DNA TGTGCCATCAGTGCCAATCCGACAGGGAAAACTGAAGCTTTCTTT.

This clonotype was observed many times. The V call is TRBV20-1, the J call TRBJ2-7; tentatively, D is TRBD2 (6 bases). The CDR3 loop spans 13 amino acids. Germline V lookup: CDR1 DFQATT, CDR2 SNEGSKA (reference sequence). V was shortened by 0 bases and J by 2 bases, with 8 bases between the two germline ends. The CDR3 nucleotides read TGCAGTGCTAGAGATCGGGGGACCTACGAGCAGTACTTC. The encoded protein is CSARDRGTYEQYF.

This clonotype occurred many times. The chain is built from TRBV6-4 and TRBJ1-4; D uncertain. The germline V and J ends were trimmed by 11 bases and 7 bases, with 23 bases remaining between them. The CDR3 spans 15 residues. The germline V gene has CDR1 MRHNA and CDR2 SNTAGT. The CDR3 spells CASRGSDEGGEKLFF. The CDR3 DNA follows: TGTGCCTCCCGGGGTTCGGACGAAGGTGGTGAAAAACTGTTTTTT.

This clonotype has just a few counts. V gene TRBV11-2 combines with J gene TRBJ2-1, with 7 nucleotides matching TRBD2. V shed 6 bases and J 2 bases; nucleotides not matched to a gene: 7. Germline-derived CDR1 and CDR2 are SGHAT and FQNNGV. This CDR3 spans 15 amino acids. The CDR3 DNA follows: TGTGCCAGCAGTTTTAGCGGGTACACCTACAATGAGCAGTTCTTC. Translation gives CASSFSGYTYNEQFF. Together with reference TRBV11-2 and TRBJ2-1, the CDR3 gives the full variable domain: EAGVAQSPRYKIIEKRQSVAFWCNPISGHATLYWYQQILGQGPKLLIQFQNNGVVDDSQLPKDRFSAERLKGVDSTLKIQPAKLEDSAVYLCASSFSGYTYNEQFFGPGTRLTVL.

V gene TRBV12-3 or TRBV12-4 combines with J gene TRBJ1-6, with D hard to call. V lost 8 bases to trimming and J lost 0 bases, with 17 bases between them. The CDR3 sequence is 17 residues long. The CDR3 is CASSYPASSSYNSPLHF. The CDR3 coding sequence is TGTGCCAGCTCGTACCCAGCGTCTAGCTCCTATAATTCACCCCTCCACTTT.

This clonotype was observed at least ten times. V usage is TRBV27 and J usage is TRBJ2-2, with D uncertain. V lost 7 bases, J lost 6 bases, and 18 bases lay in between. The germline gives CDR1 MNHEY, CDR2 SMNVEV (reference sequence). The CDR3 loop spans 15 amino acids. The CDR3 DNA reads TGTGCCAGCACAGGCCTGGGTACTCCACCCGGGGAGCTGTTTTTT. Encoded protein: CASTGLGTPPGELFF.

There are many counts of this clonotype. The J gene is TRBJ2-7, the V gene TRBV28; D is unresolved. CDR3 length: 15 amino acids. The V end lost 3 bases, the J end lost 2 bases, and 14 bases lay between the germline ends. Germline CDR1 MDHEN, CDR2 SYDVKM. CDR3 sequence: CASSFGQEYTYEQYF. Here the CDR3 DNA reads TGTGCCAGCAGTTTTGGGCAGGAGTACACCTACGAGCAGTACTTC.

This clonotype was detected ten times or more. The chain carries TRBV20-1 and TRBJ2-5, with D maybe TRBD2 (5 bases). Germline V lookup: CDR1 DFQATT, CDR2 SNEGSKA (reference sequence). V was pared by 3 bases and J by 1 base, with 9 bases between. The CDR3 loop spans 13 amino acids. The CDR3 is CSASSGFQETQYF. The CDR3 DNA is TGCAGTGCTAGTTCGGGGTTCCAAGAGACCCAGTACTTC.

This clonotype was detected many times. This chain uses TRBV20-1 with TRBJ2-1; possibly TRBD1 for D (6 bases). The CDR3 sequence is 14 residues long. Germline V gives CDR1 DFQATT, CDR2 SNEGSKA (reference sequence). The germline V and J ends were trimmed by 4 bases and 6 bases, with 16 bases remaining between them. CDR3 nucleotide sequence: TGCAGTGCTACCCCGGACAGAAGGCTCAATGAGCAGTTCTTC. Amino acid sequence: CSATPDRRLNEQFF.

This clonotype was seen only a few times. The V call is TRBV28, the J call TRBJ2-1; 9 nucleotides align to TRBD1. The junction had 1 base not matched to a gene; V was cut back by 8 bases and J by 5 bases. Germline V gene lookup returns CDR1 MDHEN and CDR2 SYDVKM. The CDR3 runs 12 residues. Written as DNA, the CDR3 is TGTGCCAGCGACAGGGGGGACAATGAGCAGTTCTTC. Translating gives CASDRGDNEQFF.

This clonotype was counted only a few times. The DNA of the CDR3 is TGTGCCAGCAGTGACGCTGAGAATGAGCAGTTCTTC. Translation gives CASSDAENEQFF. The chain recombines TRBV6-4 with TRBJ2-1; D is undetermined. Germline values: CDR1 MRHNA, CDR2 SNTAGT. CDR3 size: 12 residues. Trimming stripped 2 bases from V and 7 bases from J, with 6 bases between.

The CDR3 reads CASSEGTRRNEQFF. The CDR3 DNA reads as TGTGCCAGCAGTGAGGGGACTAGAAGGAATGAGCAGTTCTTC. The chain has TRBV25-1 and TRBJ2-1; TRBD2 aligns across 8 bases. Germline V gene lookup returns CDR1 MGHDK and CDR2 SYGVNS. This CDR3 contains 14 residues. After removal of 3 bases from V and 7 bases from J, the junction contained 5 bases not matched to a gene.

This clonotype appeared many times. The chain carries TRBV5-6 and TRBJ2-7, with TRBD1 as a possible D gene (8 bases). CDR1 and CDR2 from the germline V gene are SGHDT and YYEEEE. The CDR3 has 17 amino acids. V lost 4 bases and J 0 bases, leaving 20 bases between the germline ends. CDR3 region: CASSPLQGEGASYEQYF. The CDR3 nucleotides read TGTGCCAGCAGCCCGTTACAGGGGGAGGGGGCCTCCTACGAGCAGTACTTC.

This clonotype was counted only a few times. Germline is not matched at one junction end, which may reflect a read error. J is TRBJ2-2 and V is TRBV6-2 or TRBV6-3; 7 positions match TRBD1. Germline V CDR1 and CDR2: MNHEY, SVGEGT. The CDR3 contains 12 residues. The CDR3 DNA is TGCGCAGGGGGTCAAGACACCGGGGAGCTGTTTTTT. Amino acids: CAGGQDTGELFF.

This clonotype was picked up many times. CDR3 bases: TGTGCCAGCACCCCTGGTACGGGAGTTCTCGACGAGCAGTACTTC. Protein: CASTPGTGVLDEQYF. The chain is built from TRBV27 and TRBJ2-7; the D gene is possibly TRBD2 (6 bases). With 7 bases removed from V and 5 bases from J, the gap between germline ends came to 21 bases. Germline-derived CDR1 and CDR2 are MNHEY and SMNVEV (reference sequence). CDR3 size: 15 residues.

About this clonotype itself: One base away lies a much larger clone, so this may be a sequencing read error. V gene TRBV3-1 combines with J gene TRBJ2-2, with D perhaps given as TRBD1 or TRBD2 (5 bases each). Germline CDR1 is LGHDT and CDR2 is YNNKEL (reference sequence). The CDR3 is 12 amino acids. This CDR3 reads CASSGTTGERFF. For the CDR3, the DNA is TGTGCCAGCAGTGGGACCACCGGGGAGCGGTTTTTT.

This chain links TRBV4-1 with TRBJ1-1; TRBD1 is a possible D gene (5 bases). The germline V gene has CDR1 MGHRA and CDR2 YSYEKL. V was cut by 3 bases and J by 4 bases, with 15 bases left in between. CDR3 length: 15 amino acids. Written as DNA, the CDR3 is TGCGCCAGCAGCCAGGGAAGACAGTCTGGCACTGAAGCTTTCTTT. This sequence encodes CASSQGRQSGTEAFF.